This is a list of T cell receptor beta chains from one sample in a study of shared clonotypes between healthy human individuals. The repertoire was sequenced with immunoSEQ multiplex PCR; TCRdb's copy has only in-frame clones and lacks some. Here the sample spans over a million clones, roughly 96% being singletons. The material sequenced was naive CD4+ T cells sorted from blood. These receptors were taken from a man aged 30 to 39 in good health. Each CDR3 is given with its conserved first and last residue. The order of the fields is clone size, J gene, D gene, V gene, CDR3 protein, CDR3 DNA. A D gene is named only where the DNA matches it firmly. Some rows mark clone size as missing; the rest say once, few, many or name a class of expanded clone.

abundance: NA
j_gene: TRBJ2-1
d_gene: TRBD2
v_gene: TRBV7-9
CDR3aa: CASSSQTSGSYYNEQFF
CDR3nt: TGTGCCAGCAGCTCCCAAACTAGCGGGAGCTACTACAATGAGCAGTTCTTC

abundance: NA
j_gene: TRBJ2-2
d_gene: NA
v_gene: TRBV2
CDR3aa: CASSGLNTGELFF
CDR3nt: TGTGCCAGCAGTGGGCTGAACACCGGGGAGCTGTTTTTT

abundance: NA
j_gene: TRBJ1-5
d_gene: NA
v_gene: TRBV7-2
CDR3aa: CASSITGLPQHF
CDR3nt: TGTGCCAGCAGCATCACCGGTTTGCCCCAGCATTTT

abundance: NA
j_gene: TRBJ2-7
d_gene: NA
v_gene: TRBV6-6
CDR3aa: CASSQGGRDEQYF
CDR3nt: TGTGCCAGCAGCCAAGGGGGGCGAGACGAGCAGTACTTC

abundance: NA
j_gene: TRBJ2-7
d_gene: TRBD1
v_gene: TRBV5-1
CDR3aa: CASSLSLTGDSYEQYF
CDR3nt: TGCGCCAGCAGCTTGTCCCTGACAGGGGACTCCTACGAGCAGTACTTC

abundance: NA
j_gene: TRBJ1-4
d_gene: NA
v_gene: TRBV10-3
CDR3aa: CAISESWRLSTNEKLFF
CDR3nt: TGTGCCATCAGTGAGTCGTGGCGGCTTTCAACTAATGAAAAACTGTTTTTT

abundance: NA
j_gene: TRBJ1-1
d_gene: TRBD1
v_gene: TRBV18
CDR3aa: CASSPQGGDTEAFF
CDR3nt: TGTGCCAGCTCACCTCAGGGGGGGGACACTGAAGCTTTCTTT

abundance: NA
j_gene: TRBJ2-7
d_gene: TRBD2
v_gene: TRBV7-9
CDR3aa: CASSRPGLAGYEQYF
CDR3nt: TGTGCCAGCAGTCGTCCCGGACTAGCGGGGTACGAGCAGTACTTC

abundance: NA
j_gene: TRBJ2-2
d_gene: NA
v_gene: TRBV18
CDR3aa: CASSRPGTTNTGELFF
CDR3nt: TGTGCCAGCTCCCGGCCCGGGACCACGAACACCGGGGAGCTGTTTTTT

abundance: NA
j_gene: TRBJ1-1
d_gene: NA
v_gene: TRBV28
CDR3aa: CASSLIQGVGTEAFF
CDR3nt: TGTGCCAGCAGTTTAATACAGGGAGTGGGAACTGAAGCTTTCTTT

abundance: NA
j_gene: TRBJ2-1
d_gene: NA
v_gene: TRBV9
CDR3aa: CASAPSSYNEQFF
CDR3nt: TGTGCCAGCGCTCCCAGCTCCTACAATGAGCAGTTCTTC

abundance: NA
j_gene: TRBJ2-3
d_gene: NA
v_gene: TRBV18
CDR3aa: CASSPTGATDTQYF
CDR3nt: TGTGCCAGCTCACCTACAGGAGCCACAGATACGCAGTATTTT

abundance: NA
j_gene: TRBJ1-1
d_gene: NA
v_gene: TRBV20-1
CDR3aa: CSATWLDGTFF
CDR3nt: TGCAGTGCTACGTGGTTAGACGGAACTTTCTTT

abundance: NA
j_gene: TRBJ1-2
d_gene: TRBD1
v_gene: TRBV5-1
CDR3aa: CASSSGQGINYGYTF
CDR3nt: TGCGCCAGCAGCTCCGGACAGGGTATTAACTATGGCTACACCTTC

abundance: NA
j_gene: TRBJ2-1
d_gene: NA
v_gene: TRBV2
CDR3aa: CASSPPMVNEQFF
CDR3nt: TGTGCCAGCAGTCCGCCTATGGTGAATGAGCAGTTCTTC

abundance: NA
j_gene: TRBJ2-7
d_gene: TRBD2
v_gene: TRBV5-4
CDR3aa: CASSRTSGSYEQYF
CDR3nt: TGTGCCAGCAGCCGGACTAGCGGCTCCTACGAGCAGTACTTC

abundance: NA
j_gene: TRBJ1-1
d_gene: NA
v_gene: TRBV27
CDR3aa: CASSSGIPLEAFF
CDR3nt: TGTGCCAGCAGTTCGGGGATCCCACTGGAAGCTTTCTTT

abundance: NA
j_gene: TRBJ2-1
d_gene: NA
v_gene: TRBV5-3
CDR3aa: CARSLVCCLGDGEQFF
CDR3nt: TGTGCCAGAAGCTTGGTTTGCTGCCTGGGGGACGGTGAGCAGTTCTTC

abundance: NA
j_gene: TRBJ2-1
d_gene: TRBD1
v_gene: TRBV6-6
CDR3aa: CASSYGTGVYNEQFF
CDR3nt: TGTGCCAGCAGTTACGGGACAGGGGTCTACAATGAGCAGTTCTTC

abundance: NA
j_gene: TRBJ2-2
d_gene: TRBD2
v_gene: TRBV5-1
CDR3aa: CASRLAGGTGELFF
CDR3nt: TGCGCCAGCCGACTAGCGGGAGGGACCGGGGAGCTGTTTTTT

abundance: NA
j_gene: TRBJ2-7
d_gene: TRBD2
v_gene: TRBV19
CDR3aa: CASSLIAGATYEQYF
CDR3nt: TGTGCCAGTAGTCTTATAGCGGGAGCTACCTACGAGCAGTACTTC

abundance: NA
j_gene: TRBJ1-2
d_gene: NA
v_gene: TRBV6-5
CDR3aa: CASSRPGHLPYGYTF
CDR3nt: TGTGCCAGCAGTAGGCCGGGACACCTCCCATATGGCTACACCTTC

abundance: NA
j_gene: TRBJ2-5
d_gene: TRBD2
v_gene: TRBV4-1
CDR3aa: CASSQDMRGRALETQYF
CDR3nt: TGCGCCAGCAGCCAAGATATGAGAGGGAGGGCCTTAGAGACCCAGTACTTC

abundance: NA
j_gene: TRBJ2-4
d_gene: TRBD2
v_gene: TRBV14
CDR3aa: CASSPSGRASKNIQYF
CDR3nt: TGTGCCAGCAGCCCTAGCGGGAGGGCGTCCAAAAACATTCAGTACTTC

abundance: NA
j_gene: TRBJ1-4
d_gene: TRBD1
v_gene: TRBV30
CDR3aa: CAWSGTGTNEKLFF
CDR3nt: TGTGCCTGGAGCGGGACAGGGACAAATGAAAAACTGTTTTTT

abundance: NA
j_gene: TRBJ1-2
d_gene: NA
v_gene: TRBV29-1
CDR3aa: CSGLTGTDYGYTF
CDR3nt: TGCAGCGGGCTTACCGGGACGGACTATGGCTACACCTTC

abundance: NA
j_gene: TRBJ1-4
d_gene: NA
v_gene: TRBV5-1
CDR3aa: CASSGGQTGRNEKLFF
CDR3nt: TGCGCCAGCAGCGGCGGTCAGACAGGAAGGAATGAAAAACTGTTTTTT

abundance: NA
j_gene: TRBJ2-7
d_gene: NA
v_gene: TRBV5-5
CDR3aa: CASSLAPRSPASYEQYF
CDR3nt: TGTGCCAGCAGCTTGGCGCCGAGGTCCCCAGCTTCCTACGAGCAGTACTTC

abundance: NA
j_gene: TRBJ2-1
d_gene: NA
v_gene: TRBV18
CDR3aa: CASSPQAPASGEQFF
CDR3nt: TGTGCCAGCTCACCACAGGCACCCGCATCAGGTGAGCAGTTCTTC

abundance: NA
j_gene: TRBJ2-7
d_gene: TRBD1
v_gene: TRBV28
CDR3aa: CASSSTSWDRNSYEQYF
CDR3nt: TGTGCCAGCAGTTCCACCTCATGGGACAGAAATTCCTACGAGCAGTACTTC

abundance: once
j_gene: TRBJ1-1
d_gene: NA
v_gene: TRBV5-8
CDR3aa: CASSPYVTEAFF
CDR3nt: TGTGCCAGCAGCCCTTACGTCACTGAAGCTTTCTTT

abundance: NA
j_gene: TRBJ1-1
d_gene: NA
v_gene: TRBV10-1
CDR3aa: CASSDTVYTEAFF
CDR3nt: TGCGCCAGCAGTGATACGGTCTACACTGAAGCTTTCTTT

abundance: NA
j_gene: TRBJ1-1
d_gene: NA
v_gene: TRBV5-1
CDR3aa: CASSWDLDAEAFF
CDR3nt: TGCGCCAGCAGCTGGGACTTGGACGCTGAAGCTTTCTTT

abundance: NA
j_gene: TRBJ2-7
d_gene: NA
v_gene: TRBV29-1
CDR3aa: CSAAFADEQYF
CDR3nt: TGCAGCGCGGCTTTTGCGGACGAGCAGTACTTC

abundance: once
j_gene: TRBJ2-1
d_gene: NA
v_gene: TRBV11-3
CDR3aa: CASSWGELNEQFF
CDR3nt: TGTGCCAGCAGCTGGGGAGAACTCAATGAGCAGTTCTTC

abundance: NA
j_gene: TRBJ1-5
d_gene: NA
v_gene: TRBV6-1
CDR3aa: CASSETPDQPQHF
CDR3nt: TGTGCCAGCAGTGAGACACCTGATCAGCCCCAGCATTTT

abundance: NA
j_gene: TRBJ1-1
d_gene: TRBD1
v_gene: TRBV5-1
CDR3aa: CASYRTGEVNTEAFF
CDR3nt: TGCGCCAGCTACAGGACAGGGGAAGTGAACACTGAAGCTTTCTTT

abundance: NA
j_gene: TRBJ2-1
d_gene: TRBD2
v_gene: TRBV7-2
CDR3aa: CASSSRTSGNSYNEQFF
CDR3nt: TGTGCCAGCAGCTCGAGGACTAGCGGGAACTCCTACAATGAGCAGTTCTTC

abundance: NA
j_gene: TRBJ2-7
d_gene: TRBD1
v_gene: TRBV5-6
CDR3aa: CASRAWTGYEQYF
CDR3nt: TGTGCCAGCAGAGCCTGGACAGGCTACGAGCAGTACTTC

abundance: NA
j_gene: TRBJ2-7
d_gene: TRBD1
v_gene: TRBV7-9
CDR3aa: CASSHRGQYEQYF
CDR3nt: TGTGCCAGCAGCCACAGGGGGCAGTACGAGCAGTACTTC

abundance: NA
j_gene: TRBJ2-6
d_gene: TRBD2
v_gene: TRBV5-4
CDR3aa: CASSFPGTSANSGANVLTF
CDR3nt: TGTGCCAGCAGCTTTCCGGGGACTAGCGCAAACTCTGGGGCCAACGTCCTGACTTTC

abundance: NA
j_gene: TRBJ2-1
d_gene: NA
v_gene: TRBV27
CDR3aa: CASSSLGGSSYNEQFF
CDR3nt: TGTGCCAGCAGTTCCCTTGGGGGGAGCTCCTACAATGAGCAGTTCTTC

abundance: NA
j_gene: TRBJ1-1
d_gene: TRBD1
v_gene: TRBV2
CDR3aa: CASRQGGTEAFF
CDR3nt: TGTGCCAGTCGACAGGGTGGTACTGAAGCTTTCTTT

abundance: NA
j_gene: TRBJ2-1
d_gene: TRBD1
v_gene: TRBV6-1
CDR3aa: CASSERPQGAYNEQFF
CDR3nt: TGTGCCAGCAGTGAACGACCACAGGGGGCCTACAATGAGCAGTTCTTC

abundance: NA
j_gene: TRBJ2-1
d_gene: NA
v_gene: TRBV5-4
CDR3aa: CASSGPNRIDINEQFF
CDR3nt: TGTGCCAGCAGCGGACCCAATAGAATCGACATCAATGAGCAGTTCTTC

abundance: NA
j_gene: TRBJ1-1
d_gene: NA
v_gene: TRBV27
CDR3aa: CASAYVRTMNTEAFF
CDR3nt: TGTGCCAGCGCATATGTACGGACAATGAACACTGAAGCTTTCTTT

abundance: NA
j_gene: TRBJ1-3
d_gene: NA
v_gene: TRBV5-4
CDR3aa: CASSLDEFSGNTIYF
CDR3nt: TGTGCCAGCAGCTTGGACGAATTCTCTGGAAACACCATATATTTT

abundance: NA
j_gene: TRBJ2-2
d_gene: TRBD2
v_gene: TRBV9
CDR3aa: CASSVTSSGWRTGELFF
CDR3nt: TGTGCCAGCAGCGTAACCTCTAGCGGGTGGCGCACCGGGGAGCTGTTTTTT

abundance: NA
j_gene: TRBJ2-2
d_gene: NA
v_gene: TRBV21-1
CDR3aa: CASSKRRGGELFF
CDR3nt: TGTGCCAGCAGCAAAAGGAGGGGAGGGGAGCTGTTTTTT

abundance: NA
j_gene: TRBJ2-2
d_gene: NA
v_gene: TRBV7-9
CDR3aa: CASRIVPTGELFF
CDR3nt: TGTGCCAGCAGAATAGTCCCCACCGGGGAGCTGTTTTTT

abundance: NA
j_gene: TRBJ2-7
d_gene: NA
v_gene: TRBV6-5
CDR3aa: CASSRDWGLYEQYF
CDR3nt: TGTGCCAGCAGTCGCGATTGGGGGCTATACGAGCAGTACTTC

abundance: NA
j_gene: TRBJ2-7
d_gene: TRBD1
v_gene: TRBV5-1
CDR3aa: CASGDRDEQYF
CDR3nt: TGCGCCAGCGGCGACAGGGACGAGCAGTACTTC

abundance: NA
j_gene: TRBJ1-1
d_gene: TRBD1
v_gene: TRBV18
CDR3aa: CASSPLAGGHEGTEAFF
CDR3nt: TGTGCCAGCTCACCACTCGCAGGGGGACATGAGGGCACTGAAGCTTTCTTT

abundance: NA
j_gene: TRBJ2-7
d_gene: NA
v_gene: TRBV6-6
CDR3aa: CASSDGTEFSYEQYF
CDR3nt: TGTGCCAGCAGTGACGGGACTGAATTCTCCTACGAGCAGTACTTC